The T cell receptor (beta chain) described here comes from a study of cytomegalovirus exposure and HLA in healthy donors. Study results and caveats: About 150 TCR beta chains were listed as cytomegalovirus-associated.

Vbeta (60) and Jbeta (13) primers were used in the PCR. TCRdb's copy holds only in-frame clones and misses some; the assay was immunoSEQ multiplex PCR. The sample has fewer than 90,000 clones, 60% to 80% seen once. CDR1 is LNHDA, CDR2 SQIVND, per germline (reference sequence). V lost 6 bases, J lost 6 bases, and 12 bases stayed unmatched. The CDR3 contains 15 residues. A remark on this clone: Antigen: not known.

The rearrangement joins TRBV19 to TRBJ1-2; 8 positions agree with TRBD1. The receptor's source is a female donor in good health and CMV-seronegative. Sequenced: PBMCs. CDR3 nucleotides: TGTGCCAGTAGCCGGGGACAGGCGACCGGGGATGGCTACACCTTC. It translates to CASSRGQATGDGYTF.